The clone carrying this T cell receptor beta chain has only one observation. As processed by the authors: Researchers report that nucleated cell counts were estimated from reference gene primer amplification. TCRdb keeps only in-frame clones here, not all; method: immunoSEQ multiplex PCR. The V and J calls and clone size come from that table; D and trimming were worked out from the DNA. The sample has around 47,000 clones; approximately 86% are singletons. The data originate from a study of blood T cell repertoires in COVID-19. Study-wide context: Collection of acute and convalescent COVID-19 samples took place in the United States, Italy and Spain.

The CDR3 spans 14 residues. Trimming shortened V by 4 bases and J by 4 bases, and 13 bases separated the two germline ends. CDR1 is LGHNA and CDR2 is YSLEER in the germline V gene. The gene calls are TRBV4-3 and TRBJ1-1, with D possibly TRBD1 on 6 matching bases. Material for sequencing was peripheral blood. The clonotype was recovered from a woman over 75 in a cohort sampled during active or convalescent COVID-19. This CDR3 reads CASSRSTGRTEAFF. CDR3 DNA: TGCGCCAGCAGCCGATCGACAGGACGCACTGAAGCTTTCTTT.